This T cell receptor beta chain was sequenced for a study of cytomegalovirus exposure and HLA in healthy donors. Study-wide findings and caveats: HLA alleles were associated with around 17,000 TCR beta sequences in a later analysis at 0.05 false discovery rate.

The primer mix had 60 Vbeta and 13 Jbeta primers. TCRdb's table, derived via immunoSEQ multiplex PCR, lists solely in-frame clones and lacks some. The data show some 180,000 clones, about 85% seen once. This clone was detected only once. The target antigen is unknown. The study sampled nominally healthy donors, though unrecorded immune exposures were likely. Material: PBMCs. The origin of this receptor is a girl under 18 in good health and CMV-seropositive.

The CDR3 region has the DNA TGCGCCAGCAGCCGGACTGAGAACACTGAAGCTTTCTTT. Encoded protein: CASSRTENTEAFF. This chain connects TRBV5-1 to TRBJ1-1; D not certain. Trimming removed 4 bases from V and 1 base from J, with 8 bases in between. This CDR3 comprises 13 residues. The V gene's germline CDR1 is SGHRS and CDR2 YFSETQ.